One and the same sample provided the 14 T cell receptor beta chains below, sequenced in a study of metastatic and nonmetastatic thyroid tumors. No patient received treatment before thyroid surgery. TCRdb reprocessed the PCR reads via MiXCR. The sample carries 7,500 to 9,500 clones, 35% recorded once. Sequencing was carried out using tumor tissue. Receptors originate from a female donor with papillary thyroid cancer or a benign thyroid nodule (not recorded which). Some clones in this sample may be carry-over from other donors' samples.

This clone is judged medium-sized. V and J are TRBV5-1 and TRBJ1-3; D remains ambiguous. CDR1 SGHRS and CDR2 YFSETQ come from the germline V gene. The CDR3 has 14 amino acids. Between the trimmed V and J ends, which lost 0 bases and 0 bases, there was a span of 4 bases. The CDR3 DNA reads as TGCGCCAGCAGCTTGGGGGACTCTGGAAACACCATATATTTT. Protein: CASSLGDSGNTIYF.

CDR3 in DNA: TGTGCCAGCAGTTCAATAACCGGGACAGGGGCAATTTACGAGCAGTACTTC. Translating gives CASSSITGTGAIYEQYF. V gene TRBV28 combines with J gene TRBJ2-7; 10 bases map to TRBD1. The CDR3 covers 17 residues. CDR1 and CDR2 (germline): MDHEN, SYDVKM. With 4 bases clipped from V and 4 bases from J, the junction kept 13 bases outside the gene matches.

This clone was seen at least ten times. The rearrangement uses TRBV29-1 and TRBJ1-1; TRBD1 agrees at 7 bases. V gave up 8 bases and J gave up 5 bases; unmatched junction bases: 2. This CDR3 region has 10 residues. Germline values: CDR1 SQVTM, CDR2 ANQGSEA. CDR3 residues: CSYRGTEAFF. CDR3 sequence (DNA): TGCAGCTACAGGGGTACTGAAGCTTTCTTT.

This clone was recorded a few times. V is TRBV10-3 and J is TRBJ2-7, with a tentative D call TRBD1 (6 bases). V lost 5 bases to trimming and J lost 0 bases, with 8 bases between them. Germline V gives CDR1 ENHRY, CDR2 SYGVKD. The CDR3 spans 13 residues. Written as DNA, the CDR3 is TGTGCCATCAGTCGACAGGTCTCCTACGAGCAGTACTTC. Protein product: CAISRQVSYEQYF.

The chain links TRBV2 to TRBJ1-1; a weak D match, TRBD1 (5 bases). V was shortened by 6 bases and J by 6 bases, with 26 bases between the two germline ends. Germline lookup yields CDR1 SNHLY and CDR2 FYNNEI. This CDR3 has 17 amino acids. The CDR3: CASRAGGAGLPRAEAFF. The CDR3 DNA reads TGTGCCAGCAGGGCGGGAGGAGCGGGACTCCCAAGGGCTGAAGCTTTCTTT.

In this sample, this clone is medium-sized. J is TRBJ2-2 and V is TRBV6-1, with D maybe TRBD1 (6 bases). CDR3 size: 14 residues. The germline CDR1 and CDR2 sequences are MNHNS and SASEGT. V lost 5 bases and J 6 bases, leaving 13 bases between the germline ends. The CDR3 region has the DNA TGTGCCAGCAGTCAATCCAACAGGGCCGGGGAGCTGTTTTTT. Translating gives CASSQSNRAGELFF.

V is TRBV11-2 and J is TRBJ1-2, with D hard to call. In germline, CDR1 is SGHAT, CDR2 FQNNGV. This CDR3 is built from 12 residues. With 5 bases removed from V and 8 bases from J, the gap between germline ends came to 12 bases. CDR3 nucleotide sequence: TGTGCCAGCAGCGCTACAGACTCCGGCTACACCTTC. This codes for CASSATDSGYTF.

This clone is medium-sized in the sample. This chain connects TRBV6-1 to TRBJ2-3; a weak D match, TRBD2 (6 bases). The germline CDR1 and CDR2 sequences are MNHNS and SASEGT. CDR3 size: 13 residues. V was shortened by 5 bases and J by 3 bases, with 9 bases between the two germline ends. This chain's CDR3 is CASSPGGTDTQYF. In DNA form, the CDR3 reads TGTGCCAGCAGTCCCGGAGGGACAGATACGCAGTATTTT.

Only a few counts were recorded for this clone. The rearrangement uses TRBV12-5 and TRBJ2-7; TRBD1 agrees at 9 bases. The CDR3 sequence is 15 residues long. V dropped 3 bases and J dropped 2; count of bases not matched to a gene: 5. From germline, CDR1 is LGHNT and CDR2 FRNRAP. This CDR3 is CASGFRDRAPYEQYF. The DNA of the CDR3 is TGTGCTAGTGGTTTCCGGGACAGGGCCCCCTACGAGCAGTACTTC.

V gene TRBV11-2 combines with J gene TRBJ1-3; tentative D call: TRBD1 (6 bases). From germline, CDR1 is SGHAT and CDR2 FQNNGV. The V end lost 3 bases, the J end lost 0 bases, and 12 bases lay between the germline ends. The CDR3 has 16 residues. CDR3 nucleotide sequence: TGTGCCAGCAGCTTGGGGGCCTCGAGCTCTGGAAACACCATATATTTT. Protein: CASSLGASSSGNTIYF.

This clone was recorded a few times. The J gene is TRBJ2-7, the V gene TRBV7-9; D perhaps matches TRBD2 (5 bases). The CDR3 extends over 12 amino acids. Trimming took 5 bases from V and 4 from J, leaving 9 bases between them. CDR1 is SEHNR and CDR2 is FQNEAQ in the germline V gene (reference sequence). CDR3 DNA sequence: TGTGCCAGCAGCGGACTCGCATACGAGCAGTACTTC. Encoded protein: CASSGLAYEQYF.

The chain combines TRBV27 with TRBJ1-1; no firm D call. Germline CDR1 is MNHEY and CDR2 is SMNVEV (reference sequence). The germline V and J ends were trimmed by 6 bases and 3 bases, with 8 bases remaining between them. This CDR3 has 12 residues. For the CDR3, the DNA is TGTGCCAGCAGACAGATGGACACTGAAGCTTTCTTT. Translation gives CASRQMDTEAFF.

The chain employs TRBV20-1 and TRBJ1-1; D ambiguous. From germline, CDR1 is DFQATT and CDR2 SNEGSKA (reference sequence). The CDR3 is 11 residues long. V was trimmed by 0 bases and J by 7 bases, leaving 6 bases between them. The CDR3 DNA reads TGCAGTGCTAGAGATGTGGGTGAAGCTTTCTTT. As protein: CSARDVGEAFF.

By share, this clone counts as medium-sized. The rearrangement uses TRBV30 and TRBJ1-6, with D perhaps TRBD1 (5 bases). V gave up 1 base and J gave up 7 bases, with 17 bases separating them. The CDR3 has 16 residues. CDR1 is GTSNPN and CDR2 is SVGIG in the germline V gene (reference sequence). CDR3 amino acids: CAWSGREIIENSPLHF. The CDR3 DNA sequence: TGTGCCTGGAGTGGCAGGGAAATAATAGAAAATTCACCCCTCCACTTT. Using reference TRBV30 and TRBJ1-6 for the parts outside the CDR3, the full variable domain is SQTIHQWPATLVQPVGSPLSLECTVEGTSNPNLYWYRQAAGRGLQLLFYSVGIGQISSEVPQNLSASRPQDRQFILSSKKLLLSDSGFYLCAWSGREIIENSPLHFGNGTRLTVT.